These 2 T cell receptor beta chains were sequenced from one sample in a study of blood T cell repertoires in COVID-19. Generated by immunoSEQ multiplex PCR, the TCRdb table keeps only in-frame clones and is missing some. The repertoire holds a few hundred thousand clones, with around 89% as singletons. The sequencing input was peripheral blood. The receptors here all came from a woman in her 30s who had recovered from COVID-19.

About this clone: One junction end disagrees with the germline gene, perhaps due to a read error. This sequence joins TRBV3-1 (or the pseudogene TRBV3-2) and TRBJ1-4; D remains unclear. CDR1 LGHDT and CDR2 YNNKEL come from the germline V gene (reference sequence). The CDR3 is 12 residues long. CDR3 nucleotides: TGTGCCAGCAGCCAAGATAGTAGGCCTCTAGCTTTT. Its translation: CASSQDSRPLAF.

The V gene is TRBV6-4, the J gene TRBJ2-3; 7 nucleotides line up with TRBD2. V was clipped by 5 bases and J by 9 bases; unmatched bases: 8. CDR1 is MRHNA, CDR2 SNTAGT, per germline. The CDR3 covers 13 residues. The CDR3: CASSQERGSTQYF. In DNA, the CDR3 is TGTGCCAGCAGTCAAGAGCGGGGCTCCACGCAGTATTTT.